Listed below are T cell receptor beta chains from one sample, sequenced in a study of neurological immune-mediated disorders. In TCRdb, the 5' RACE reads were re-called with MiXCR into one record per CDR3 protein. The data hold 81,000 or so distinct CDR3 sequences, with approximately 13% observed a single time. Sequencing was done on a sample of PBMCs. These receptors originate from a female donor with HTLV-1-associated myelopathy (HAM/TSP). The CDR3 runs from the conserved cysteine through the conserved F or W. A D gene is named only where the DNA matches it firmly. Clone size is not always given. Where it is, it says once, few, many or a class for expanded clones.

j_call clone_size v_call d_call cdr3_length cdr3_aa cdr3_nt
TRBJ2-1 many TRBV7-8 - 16 CASSLAWLQGSSEQFF TGTGCCAGCAGCTTAGCTTGGTTGCAGGGTTCGAGTGAGCAGTTCTTC
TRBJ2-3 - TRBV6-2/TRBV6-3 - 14 CASTARRNTDTQYF TGTGCCAGCACCGCACGGAGGAATACAGATACGCAGTATTTT
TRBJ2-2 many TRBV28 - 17 CASRELRGSVSAGELFF TGTGCCAGCAGGGAATTAAGGGGGTCTGTATCGGCCGGGGAGCTGTTTTTT
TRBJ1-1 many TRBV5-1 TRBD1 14 CASAGQGALTEAFF TGCGCCAGCGCGGGACAGGGCGCCCTTACTGAAGCTTTCTTT
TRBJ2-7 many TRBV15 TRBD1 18 CATSRDNPSGQGVYEQYF TGTGCCACCAGCAGAGATAATCCCTCGGGACAGGGGGTATACGAGCAGTACTTC
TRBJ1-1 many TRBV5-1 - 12 CASSLIYTEAFF TGCGCCAGCAGCTTGATTTACACTGAAGCTTTCTTT
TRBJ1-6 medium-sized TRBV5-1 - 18 CASSQGSRTSSYNSPLHF TGCGCCAGCAGCCAAGGATCACGGACGAGCTCCTATAATTCACCCCTCCACTTT
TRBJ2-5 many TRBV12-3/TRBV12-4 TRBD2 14 CASSLERGEETQYF TGTGCCAGCAGTTTAGAACGGGGGGAAGAGACCCAGTACTTC
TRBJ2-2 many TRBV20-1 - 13 CSAGTFSMGELFF TGCAGTGCTGGGACGTTCAGCATGGGGGAGCTGTTTTTT
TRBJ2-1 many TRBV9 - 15 CASSVGGSRRNEQFF TGTGCCAGCAGCGTAGGTGGTAGTAGGCGCAATGAGCAGTTCTTC
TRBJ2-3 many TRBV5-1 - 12 CASSYSGDTQYF TGCGCCAGCAGCTATAGCGGAGATACGCAGTATTTT
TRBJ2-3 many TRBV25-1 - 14 CASLFPGVTDTQYF TGTGCCAGCCTTTTCCCGGGGGTGACAGATACGCAGTATTTT
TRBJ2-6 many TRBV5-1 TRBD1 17 CASSFPDRVPGANVLTF TGCGCCAGCAGCTTTCCGGACAGGGTCCCTGGGGCCAACGTCCTGACTTTC
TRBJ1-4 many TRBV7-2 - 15 CASSSFREKGEKLFF TGTGCCAGCAGCTCCTTCAGGGAGAAGGGTGAAAAACTGTTTTTT
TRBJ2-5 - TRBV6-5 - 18 CASSYSSGGRDDGETQYF TGTGCCAGCAGTTACTCCTCCGGAGGCAGGGATGATGGGGAGACCCAGTACTTC
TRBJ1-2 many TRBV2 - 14 CASSSTGTTYGYTF TGTGCCAGCAGTTCTACCGGGACAACTTACGGCTACACCTTC
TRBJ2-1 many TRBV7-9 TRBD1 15 CASSKTGVYYNEQFF TGTGCCAGCAGCAAGACAGGGGTTTACTACAATGAGCAGTTCTTC
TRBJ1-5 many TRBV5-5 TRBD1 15 CASSGTGHSNQPQHF TGTGCCAGCAGCGGGACAGGACATAGCAATCAGCCCCAGCATTTT
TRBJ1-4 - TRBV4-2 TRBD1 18 CASSQDLGQGLSDEKLFF TGTGCCAGCAGCCAAGATTTGGGACAGGGATTATCAGATGAAAAACTGTTTTTT
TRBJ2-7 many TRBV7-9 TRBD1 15 CASSRQGFVSYEQYF TGTGCCAGCAGCCGACAGGGCTTCGTCTCCTACGAGCAGTACTTC
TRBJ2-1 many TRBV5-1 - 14 CASSLGDRYNEQFF TGCGCCAGCAGCTTGGGAGACAGGTACAATGAGCAGTTCTTC
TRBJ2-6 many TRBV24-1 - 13 CATSEAGANVLTF TGTGCCACCAGTGAAGCTGGGGCCAACGTCCTGACTTTC